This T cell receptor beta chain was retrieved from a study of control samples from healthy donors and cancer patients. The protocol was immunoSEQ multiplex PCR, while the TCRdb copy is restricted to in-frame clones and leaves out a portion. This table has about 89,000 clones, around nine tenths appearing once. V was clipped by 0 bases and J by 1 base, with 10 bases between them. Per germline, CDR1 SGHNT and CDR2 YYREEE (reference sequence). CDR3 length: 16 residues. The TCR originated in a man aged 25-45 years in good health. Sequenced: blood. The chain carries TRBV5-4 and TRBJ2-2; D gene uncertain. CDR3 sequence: CASSLVPGQNTGELFF. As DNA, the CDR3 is TGTGCCAGCAGCTTGGTCCCGGGCCAGAACACCGGGGAGCTGTTTTTT.